These T cell receptor beta chains were read from a single sample in a study of blood T cells in healthy people across ages. TCRdb fed the 5' RACE reads into MiXCR, producing one record per CDR3 protein. The data show over a million distinct CDR3 sequences, with 45% seen just once and approximately 17% held by the top ten. Sample: blood. These receptors all come from a woman aged 55 to 70 in good health. Each CDR3 is given with its conserved first and last residue. D genes are given only for firm matches. Only part of the rows carry a size: once, few, many, or a class if the clone is expanded.

CDR3,DNA,J,D,size,V
CASSREGGDRYNEQFF,TGTGCCAGCAGCCGCGAAGGAGGGGACCGCTACAATGAGCAGTTCTTC,TRBJ2-1,-,few,TRBV28
CSALTSGRVGDTQYF,TGCAGTGCTCTCACTAGCGGGAGGGTGGGAGATACGCAGTATTTT,TRBJ2-3,TRBD2,-,TRBV20-1
CASSSSQGVEQYF,TGTGCCAGCAGCTCCTCTCAGGGGGTCGAGCAGTACTTC,TRBJ2-7,TRBD1,many,TRBV11-2
CSARGLASSTDTQYF,TGCAGTGCTAGAGGTCTAGCGTCTAGCACAGATACGCAGTATTTT,TRBJ2-3,-,few,TRBV20-1
CSVEGLAGGPGNEQFF,TGCAGCGTGGAGGGACTAGCGGGAGGGCCCGGCAATGAGCAGTTCTTC,TRBJ2-1,TRBD2,-,TRBV29-1
CASSVVGTSRYNEQFF,TGTGCCAGCAGCGTAGTGGGGACTAGCAGATACAATGAGCAGTTCTTC,TRBJ2-1,TRBD2,-,TRBV7-2
CASSSTLGAEKETQYF,TGTGCCAGCTCATCAACCCTCGGGGCAGAGAAAGAGACCCAGTACTTC,TRBJ2-5,-,-,TRBV18
CASSGTGGSLDEQYF,TGTGCCAGCAGTGGGACTGGCGGGAGCTTAGACGAGCAGTACTTC,TRBJ2-7,TRBD2,-,TRBV7-8
CASSDGGSSYEQYF,TGTGCCAGCAGCGACGGTGGGAGCTCCTACGAGCAGTACTTC,TRBJ2-7,-,-,TRBV28
CSAIEQAKNIQYF,TGCAGTGCTATCGAACAGGCCAAAAACATTCAGTACTTC,TRBJ2-4,-,-,TRBV20-1
CSARVEGARNIQYF,TGCAGTGCTAGAGTTGAGGGCGCGAGAAACATTCAGTACTTC,TRBJ2-4,-,-,TRBV20-1
CSVATGLSTEAFF,TGCAGCGTGGCCACAGGGTTATCCACTGAAGCTTTCTTT,TRBJ1-1,-,-,TRBV29-1
CASSKDRAGDYEQYF,TGTGCCAGCAGTAAAGACAGGGCTGGTGACTACGAGCAGTACTTC,TRBJ2-7,TRBD1,few,TRBV25-1
CAISESIGGTRYNEQFF,TGTGCCATCAGTGAGTCCATTGGGGGGACTAGATACAATGAGCAGTTCTTC,TRBJ2-1,TRBD2,-,TRBV10-3
CASSPTPLGSYGYTF,TGTGCCAGCAGCCCTACACCCCTTGGTAGCTATGGCTACACCTTC,TRBJ1-2,-,-,TRBV28
CSARFPGQGEAFF,TGCAGTGCTAGATTCCCGGGGCAGGGTGAAGCTTTCTTT,TRBJ1-1,-,-,TRBV20-1
CATSKEGNSPLHF,TGTGCCACCAGTAAGGAGGGGAATTCACCCCTCCACTTT,TRBJ1-6,-,-,TRBV24-1
CASRDRGQFNEQYF,TGTGCCAGCAGGGACAGGGGGCAGTTCAACGAGCAGTACTTC,TRBJ2-7,TRBD1,-,TRBV2
CASSLGDGLAGGAYYEQYF,TGTGCCAGCAGCTTAGGAGACGGACTAGCGGGAGGGGCATACTACGAGCAGTACTTC,TRBJ2-7,TRBD2,-,TRBV7-6
CASSVTSANEQFF,TGTGCCAGCAGTGTGACTAGCGCTAATGAGCAGTTCTTC,TRBJ2-1,TRBD2,-,TRBV2
CSAWRGANYGYTF,TGCAGTGCTTGGAGGGGGGCTAACTATGGCTACACCTTC,TRBJ1-2,-,-,TRBV20-1
CASSQGASGVSNQPQHF,TGTGCCAGCAGCCAAGGGGCGTCGGGGGTGAGCAATCAGCCCCAGCATTTT,TRBJ1-5,-,-,TRBV3-1
CASGLKSSEQFF,TGTGCTAGTGGTTTAAAGTCAAGTGAGCAGTTCTTC,TRBJ2-1,-,-,TRBV12-5
CSVGISGETQYF,TGCAGCGTTGGGATCTCGGGCGAGACCCAGTACTTC,TRBJ2-5,-,few,TRBV29-1
CSATPLAGALGTQYF,TGCAGTGCTACTCCGCTAGCGGGAGCATTAGGCACGCAGTATTTT,TRBJ2-3,TRBD2,-,TRBV20-1